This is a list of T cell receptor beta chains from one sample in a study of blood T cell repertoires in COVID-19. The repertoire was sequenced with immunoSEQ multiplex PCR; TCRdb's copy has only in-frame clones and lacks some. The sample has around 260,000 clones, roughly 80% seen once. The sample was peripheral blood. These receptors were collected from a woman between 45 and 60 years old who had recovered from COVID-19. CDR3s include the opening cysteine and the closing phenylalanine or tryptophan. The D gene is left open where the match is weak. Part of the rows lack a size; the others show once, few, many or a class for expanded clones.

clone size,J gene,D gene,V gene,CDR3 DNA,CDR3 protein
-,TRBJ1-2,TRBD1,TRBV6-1,TGTGCCAGCAGTGAAGTAGGAGGGGGCGACTATGGCTACACCTTC,CASSEVGGGDYGYTF
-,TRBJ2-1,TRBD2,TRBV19,TGTGCCAGTAGTAACATCCGGACTAGCGGGGTCGGGGATGAGCAGTTCTTC,CASSNIRTSGVGDEQFF
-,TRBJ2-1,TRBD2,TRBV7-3,TGTGCCAGCAGCTTAATCGGACTAGCGGGAGTTCGGGAGCAGTTCTTC,CASSLIGLAGVREQFF
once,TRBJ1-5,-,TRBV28,TGTGCCAGCAGTTTAAATGTCGGCAGCGGTTATAGCAATCAGCCCCAGCATTTT,CASSLNVGSGYSNQPQHF
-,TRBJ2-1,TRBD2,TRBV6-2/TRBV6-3,TGTGCCAGCAGTACGCGGACTAGCGGGCATGATGAGCAGTTCTTC,CASSTRTSGHDEQFF
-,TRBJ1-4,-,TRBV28,TGTGCCAGCAGTTTTTTGGGGGCGGGTGAAAAACTGTTTTTT,CASSFLGAGEKLFF
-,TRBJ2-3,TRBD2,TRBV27,TGTGCCAGCAGTCCCCCGGGACTAGCGGGAGGAACAGATACGCAGTATTTT,CASSPPGLAGGTDTQYF
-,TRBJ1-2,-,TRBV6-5,TGTGCCAGCAACGGGGAGAGGGCGCCCTATGGCTACACCTTC,CASNGERAPYGYTF
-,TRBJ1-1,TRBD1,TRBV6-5,TGTGCCAGCAGTCTACAGGGGGCGCGGACTGAAGCTTTCTTT,CASSLQGARTEAFF
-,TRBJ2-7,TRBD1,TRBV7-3,TGTGCCAGCAGCTTAGCCACAGGGGACTCCTACGAGCAGTACTTC,CASSLATGDSYEQYF